This passage covers 9 T cell receptor beta chains from one sample sequenced in a study of blood T cell repertoires in COVID-19. Measured with immunoSEQ multiplex PCR; TCRdb has only the in-frame clones, and not every one. The table includes about 280,000 clones, 80% to 85% detected once. Sequenced: PBMCs or T cells enriched from blood (not recorded which). The receptor set was obtained from a man aged 40-50 years who had been exposed to COVID-19.

This clone was counted at least ten times. V gene TRBV5-1 combines with J gene TRBJ2-2; the D gene is possibly TRBD2 (6 bases). V was cut by 6 bases and J by 4 bases, with 13 bases left in between. CDR3 length: 14 residues. CDR1 is SGHRS and CDR2 is YFSETQ in the germline V gene. In DNA form, the CDR3 reads TGCGCCAGCAACCCCGGCGGGGCCACCGGGGAGCTGTTTTTT. It codes for CASNPGGATGELFF.

The chain is built from TRBV30 and TRBJ2-1, with TRBD2 matching over 8 bases. Germline V gives CDR1 GTSNPN, CDR2 SVGIG (reference sequence). The J segment lost 7 bases and the V segment lost 1 base, leaving 9 bases of the junction unmatched. The CDR3 extends over 15 amino acids. The CDR3 here is CAWSARTSFVNEQFF. The CDR3 nucleotides read TGTGCCTGGAGTGCCCGGACTAGCTTCGTGAATGAGCAGTTCTTC.

This chain connects TRBV28 to TRBJ2-1, with 11 bases that match TRBD2. V gave up 7 bases and J gave up 6 bases; unmatched junction bases: 8. The CDR3 totals 15 residues. CDR1 is MDHEN and CDR2 is SYDVKM in the germline V gene. The DNA of the CDR3 is TGTGCCAGCACCCATGGGACTAGCGGAATCAATGAGCAGTTCTTC. Protein: CASTHGTSGINEQFF.

The gene calls are TRBV5-1 and TRBJ2-3; 12 nucleotides agree with TRBD2. CDR1 SGHRS and CDR2 YFSETQ come from the germline V gene. CDR3 length: 18 residues. V was clipped by 4 bases and J by 3 bases; unmatched bases: 12. In nucleotides, the CDR3 is TGCGCCAGCAGCACCGGGACTAGCGGGTCACTCCGGACAGATACGCAGTATTTT. Translation: CASSTGTSGSLRTDTQYF. Complete variable domain (other parts from reference TRBV5-1 and TRBJ2-3): KAGVTQTPRYLIKTRGQQVTLSCSPISGHRSVSWYQQTPGQGLQFLFEYFSETQRNKGNFPGRFSGRQFSNSRSEMNVSTLELGDSALYLCASSTGTSGSLRTDTQYFGPGTRLTVL.

The genes are TRBV5-5 and TRBJ2-7; TRBD1 matches at 9 bases. The V and J ends lost 4 bases and 2 bases, in that order; junction bases with no gene match: 7. This CDR3 has 15 residues. Germline CDR1 SGHKS, CDR2 YYEKEE (reference sequence). CDR3 in amino acids: CASSPGTGIPYEQYF. The CDR3 DNA sequence: TGTGCCAGCAGCCCTGGGACAGGGATCCCCTACGAGCAGTACTTC.

This chain uses TRBV5-8 with TRBJ1-2; the D gene is possibly TRBD1 (5 bases). Germline-derived CDR1 and CDR2 are SGHTS and YDEGEE. The CDR3 has 14 amino acids. V gave up 1 base and J gave up 2 bases, with 9 bases separating them. CDR3 residues: CASSLTTGNYGYTF. The CDR3 DNA sequence: TGTGCCAGCAGCTTGACAACAGGAAACTATGGCTACACCTTC.

The genes are TRBV20-1 and TRBJ2-7; weak D call: TRBD2 (5 bases). V shed 3 bases and J shed 5 bases, with 20 bases lying between them. The CDR3 is 15 amino acids. Germline CDR1 DFQATT, CDR2 SNEGSKA (reference sequence). The CDR3 nucleotides read TGCAGTGCTAGTGATAGGACCGCGGTGCGGGACGAGCAGTACTTC. Its translation is CSASDRTAVRDEQYF.

The V call is TRBV24-1, the J call TRBJ1-4; D possibly corresponds to TRBD1 (5 bases). This CDR3 comprises 13 residues. CDR1 and CDR2 (germline): KGHDR, SFDVKD. Deletions cut 10 bases from V and 5 bases from J, with 13 bases between. In nucleotides, the CDR3 is TGTGCCACTTCACAGGCCGAAAATGAAAAACTGTTTTTT. Encoded protein: CATSQAENEKLFF.

This clone occurred once. This sample includes further DNA sequences coding for the same CDR3. The J gene is TRBJ1-1, the V gene TRBV6-5, with no clear D. CDR1 is MNHEY and CDR2 is SVGAGI in the germline V gene. V was trimmed by 0 bases and J by 0 bases, leaving 8 bases between them. CDR3 length equals 15 residues. Written as DNA, the CDR3 is TGTGCCAGCAGTTACTCGAGAAGAATGAACACTGAAGCTTTCTTT. It encodes CASSYSRRMNTEAFF.